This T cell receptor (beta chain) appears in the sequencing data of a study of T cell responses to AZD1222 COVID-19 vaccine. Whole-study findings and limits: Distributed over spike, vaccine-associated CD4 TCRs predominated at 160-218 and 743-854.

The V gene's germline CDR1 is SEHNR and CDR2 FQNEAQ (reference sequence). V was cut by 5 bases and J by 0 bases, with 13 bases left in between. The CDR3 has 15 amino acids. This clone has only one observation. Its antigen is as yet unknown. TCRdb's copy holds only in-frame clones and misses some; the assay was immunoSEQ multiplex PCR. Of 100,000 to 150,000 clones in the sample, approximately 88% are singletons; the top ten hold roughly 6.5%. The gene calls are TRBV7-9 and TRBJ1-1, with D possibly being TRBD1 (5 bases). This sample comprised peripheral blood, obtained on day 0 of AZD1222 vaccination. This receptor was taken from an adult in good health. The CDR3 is CASSPQTALNTEAFF. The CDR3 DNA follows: TGTGCCAGCAGCCCGCAGACAGCCTTGAACACTGAAGCTTTCTTT.